Given below is one T cell receptor (beta chain) in context. The data were taken from a study of blood T cell repertoires in COVID-19. Study background: Some COVID-19 samples were acute and others convalescent; all came from the United States, Italy and Spain. Sources were T cells, B-cell-depleted T cells, or PBMCs; the material itself was cDNA or gDNA.

Original methodology: Reference gene primer amplification in the assay estimated nucleated cell counts. Sequencing was performed with immunoSEQ multiplex PCR; in TCRdb, only in-frame clones are kept and a portion is missing. The DNA gave D and trimming, while V, J and clone size come from that table. The profile shows more than 100,000 clones, roughly 87% of them singletons. This CDR3 has 15 amino acids. The J segment lost 4 bases and the V segment lost 1 base, leaving 6 bases of the junction unmatched. Germline loops: CDR1 LGHDT, CDR2 YNNKEL (reference sequence). Sequencing used peripheral blood. This chain links TRBV3-1 (or the pseudogene TRBV3-2) with TRBJ2-7, with TRBD2 matching over 8 bases. This receptor was taken from a human donor in a cohort sampled during active COVID-19. The CDR3, as DNA: TGTGCCAGCAGCCAAGCGGGGGGGGGCCTGTACGAGCAGTACTTC. Its protein is CASSQAGGGLYEQYF.